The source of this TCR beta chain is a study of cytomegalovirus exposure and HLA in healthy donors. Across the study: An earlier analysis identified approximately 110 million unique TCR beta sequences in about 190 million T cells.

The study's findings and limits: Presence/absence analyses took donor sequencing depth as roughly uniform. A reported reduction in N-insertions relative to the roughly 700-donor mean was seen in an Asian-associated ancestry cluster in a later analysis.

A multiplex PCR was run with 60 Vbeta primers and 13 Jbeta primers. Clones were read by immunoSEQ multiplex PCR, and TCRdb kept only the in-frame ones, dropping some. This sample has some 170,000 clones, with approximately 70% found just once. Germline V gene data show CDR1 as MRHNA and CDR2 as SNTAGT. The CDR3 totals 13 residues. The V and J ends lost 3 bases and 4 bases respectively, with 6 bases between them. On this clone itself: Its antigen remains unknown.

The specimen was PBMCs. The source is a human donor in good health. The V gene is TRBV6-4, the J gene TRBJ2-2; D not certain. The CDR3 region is CASSEARTGELFF. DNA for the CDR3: TGTGCCAGCAGTGAAGCCCGCACCGGGGAGCTGTTTTTT.